Here is one T cell receptor beta chain with its context. This sample is part of a study of T cells in localized non-small cell lung cancer. There are 14 residues in the CDR3. From germline, CDR1 is MDHEN and CDR2 SYDVKM. The germline V and J ends were trimmed by 11 bases and 0 bases, with 13 bases remaining between them. TCRdb's copy holds only in-frame clones and misses some; the assay was immunoSEQ multiplex PCR. The table records about 33,000 clones, around 80% of them present only once. The starting material was peripheral blood, obtained before any cancer treatment. This receptor was obtained from a male donor aged 60 or over with stage III squamous cell lung carcinoma. This chain uses TRBV28 with TRBJ1-4, with D perhaps matching TRBD1 (5 bases). The CDR3 spells CAHGAGSTNEKLFF. The CDR3, as DNA: TGTGCCCATGGGGCGGGTTCAACTAATGAAAAACTGTTTTTT.